These 27 T cell receptor beta chains were all obtained from the same sample, sequenced in a study of blood T cell repertoires in COVID-19. Clones were read by immunoSEQ multiplex PCR, and TCRdb kept only the in-frame ones, dropping some. The sample carries some 250,000 clones, 70% to 90% recorded once. The specimen sequenced was PBMCs or T cells enriched from blood (not recorded which). The receptors were sampled from a woman aged 45-65 years who had recovered from COVID-19.

The chain is built from TRBV6-5 and TRBJ2-7; possibly TRBD2 for D (5 bases). CDR1 and CDR2 (germline): MNHEY, SVGAGI. CDR3 length: 16 residues. The germline V and J ends were trimmed by 2 bases and 0 bases, with 14 bases remaining between them. The CDR3: CASSYGSGPASYEQYF. CDR3 coding DNA: TGTGCCAGCAGTTACGGGAGCGGTCCCGCCTCCTACGAGCAGTACTTC.

The chain recombines TRBV7-6 with TRBJ2-7, with 8 positions matching TRBD2. CDR3 length: 15 amino acids. Germline V lookup: CDR1 SGHVS, CDR2 FNYEAQ. V trimming: 0 bases; J trimming: 2 bases; junction bases outside the gene matches: 3. CDR3 in DNA: TGTGCCAGCAGCTTAGCTAGCGGGATAACCTACGAGCAGTACTTC. Amino acid sequence: CASSLASGITYEQYF.

This chain links TRBV10-3 with TRBJ2-7; D is unresolved. Trimming pared 6 bases from V and 1 base from J, leaving 10 bases between. This CDR3 is 13 amino acids long. Germline lookup yields CDR1 ENHRY and CDR2 SYGVKD. DNA of the CDR3: TGTGCCATCAGCTCAACAGAGTCCTACGAGCAGTACTTC. Its protein is CAISSTESYEQYF.

The chain links TRBV23-1 to TRBJ2-5; 7 bases fit TRBD2. TRBV23-1 is sorted into the ORF group, with uncertain function. V trimming: 5 bases; J trimming: 7 bases; junction bases outside the gene matches: 13. The CDR3 totals 15 residues. The CDR3 DNA sequence: TGCGCCAGCAGTGCCCTAAAAGGGAGGGAGGGGACCCAGTACTTC. Translated: CASSALKGREGTQYF.

In its sample, this clone was seen once. The chain is built from TRBV2 and TRBJ2-6; 7 bases are shared with TRBD1. Trimming took 6 bases from V and 3 from J; bases not matched to a gene: 8. The CDR3 sequence is 16 residues long. Germline values: CDR1 SNHLY, CDR2 FYNNEI. The CDR3 DNA follows: TGTGCCAGCAGCCAGACAGGGTTCGGTGGGGCCAACGTCCTGACTTTC. Its translation is CASSQTGFGGANVLTF.

This chain links TRBV5-1 with TRBJ2-7; TRBD1 matches at 9 bases. J lost 4 bases, V lost 4 bases, and 3 bases had no gene match. Germline V gene lookup returns CDR1 SGHRS and CDR2 YFSETQ. This CDR3 region has 13 residues. CDR3 nucleotide sequence: TGCGCCAGCAGCACGGGACAGGGATACGAGCAGTACTTC. Amino acids: CASSTGQGYEQYF. The full variable domain, rest sourced from reference TRBV5-1 and TRBJ2-7, is KAGVTQTPRYLIKTRGQQVTLSCSPISGHRSVSWYQQTPGQGLQFLFEYFSETQRNKGNFPGRFSGRQFSNSRSEMNVSTLELGDSALYLCASSTGQGYEQYFGPGTRLTVT.

The gene calls are TRBV10-3 and TRBJ1-5, with a tentative D call TRBD1 (6 bases). Germline V lookup: CDR1 ENHRY, CDR2 SYGVKD. The ends were cut back, 3 bases at V and 5 bases at J, with 11 bases in the middle. The CDR3 extends over 14 amino acids. The chain's CDR3 is CAISDYAGDQPQHF. Here the CDR3 DNA reads TGTGCCATCAGTGATTACGCAGGGGATCAGCCCCAGCATTTT.

The rearrangement joins TRBV19 to TRBJ1-2; TRBD1 agrees at 7 bases. From germline, CDR1 is LNHDA and CDR2 SQIVND (reference sequence). The CDR3 contains 15 residues. The V segment lost 4 bases and the J segment 3 bases; nucleotides outside the gene matches: 8. The CDR3 loop is CASSTLDRRDYGYTF. The CDR3 bases are TGTGCCAGTAGTACCTTGGACAGGAGGGACTATGGCTACACCTTC.

V is TRBV7-8 and J is TRBJ1-3; D may be TRBD1 (6 bases). V lost 3 bases and J 4 bases, leaving 22 bases between the germline ends. Germline lookup yields CDR1 SGHVS and CDR2 FQNEAQ. This CDR3 has 18 residues. Here the CDR3 reads CASSLHGRRGLSGNTIYF. The CDR3 coding sequence is TGTGCCAGCAGCTTGCACGGCCGAAGGGGGTTGAGCGGAAACACCATATATTTT.

The chain's CDR3 is CASSLRQGFEAFF. CDR3 DNA sequence: TGTGCCAGCAGTTTAAGACAGGGCTTTGAAGCTTTCTTT. The rearrangement links TRBV27 to TRBJ1-1; TRBD1 matches 7 bases. The CDR3 extends over 13 amino acids. Trimming at V came to 2 bases and at J to 7 bases, leaving 4 bases not matched to a gene. In germline, CDR1 is MNHEY, CDR2 SMNVEV (reference sequence).

The chain recombines TRBV2 with TRBJ1-6; D gene uncertain. The CDR3 is made up of 14 amino acids. Trimming took off 8 bases at V and 7 bases at J, with 15 bases between the two ends. CDR1 SNHLY and CDR2 FYNNEI come from the germline V gene. In nucleotides, the CDR3 is TGTGCCAGCGTTATCGGACCGGGAAATTCACCCCTCCACTTT. This translates into CASVIGPGNSPLHF.

This clone was observed once. The chain is built from TRBV7-9 and TRBJ2-3; D perhaps matches TRBD1 (6 bases). The V gene lost 4 bases and the J gene lost 2 bases, with 13 bases spanning the gap. Germline CDR1 reads SEHNR; CDR2 reads FQNEAQ (reference sequence). CDR3 length: 15 amino acids. For the CDR3, the DNA is TGTGCCAGCAGCTCGCCAGGACAGAACACAGATACGCAGTATTTT. This translates into CASSSPGQNTDTQYF.

This clone has only a few counts. This chain connects TRBV18 to TRBJ1-4; maybe TRBD1 (6 bases). Germline V gene data show CDR1 as KGHSH and CDR2 as LQKENI. The CDR3 consists of 16 residues. The V end was cut by 3 bases, the J end by 0 bases, with 11 bases between. CDR3 nucleotides: TGTGCCAGCTCACCGACCCCAGGGGCAACTAATGAAAAACTGTTTTTT. The encoded protein is CASSPTPGATNEKLFF.

This clone has just one count. V is TRBV18 and J is TRBJ2-2; D may be TRBD1 (5 bases). This CDR3 has 16 amino acids. Trimming stripped 5 bases from V and 6 bases from J, with 19 bases between. Germline V gene data show CDR1 as KGHSH and CDR2 as LQKENI. For the CDR3, the DNA is TGTGCCAGCTCAACGCGAGCTTCAGGGTATCCCGGGGAGCTGTTTTTT. Translation gives CASSTRASGYPGELFF.

CDR3 bases: TGTGCCAGCAGTATAAGGGGGCATGGCTACACCTTC. It translates to CASSIRGHGYTF. This rearrangement joins TRBV28 to TRBJ1-2; 7 bases match TRBD1. Germline CDR1 and CDR2: MDHEN and SYDVKM. The CDR3 length is 12 residues. The ends lost 5 bases at V and 6 bases at J; junction bases unmatched: 3.

The V and J genes are TRBV24-1 and TRBJ2-1; no clear D gene. CDR1 is KGHDR, CDR2 SFDVKD, per germline. This CDR3 has 17 residues. V dropped 0 bases and J dropped 2 bases, with 13 bases sitting between them. In DNA, the CDR3 is TGTGCCACCAGTGATTTGCAGTCCCTAGGAGCCTACAATGAGCAGTTCTTC. It translates to CATSDLQSLGAYNEQFF.

The chain links TRBV3-1 (or the pseudogene TRBV3-2) to TRBJ1-5; 9 bases map to TRBD1. The junction had 3 bases not matched to a gene; V was cut back by 8 bases and J by 7 bases. The CDR3 is 12 amino acids. Per the germline V gene, CDR1 is LGHDT and CDR2 is YNNKEL (reference sequence). CDR3 coding DNA: TGTGCCAGCGGAGGACAGGGGCAGCCCCAGCATTTT. Protein: CASGGQGQPQHF.

The V gene is TRBV7-2, the J gene TRBJ2-7; D perhaps matches TRBD1 (5 bases). Germline-derived CDR1 and CDR2 are SGHTA and FQGNSA. This CDR3 is 16 amino acids long. V shed 1 base and J shed 1 base, with 14 bases lying between them. CDR3 sequence: CASSLEGAPRSYEQYF. CDR3 DNA: TGTGCCAGCAGCTTAGAAGGGGCCCCGCGATCCTACGAGCAGTACTTC.

The V and J genes are TRBV5-5 and TRBJ1-5, with D possibly matching TRBD1 (6 bases). CDR1 SGHKS and CDR2 YYEKEE come from the germline V gene (reference sequence). The CDR3 covers 15 residues. V lost 2 bases and J lost 11, with 20 bases in between. The CDR3 reads CASSLGTRELGSQHF. The CDR3, as DNA: TGTGCCAGCAGCTTAGGGACAAGGGAGTTGGGGTCCCAGCATTTT.

V and J are TRBV29-1 and TRBJ1-1, with 7 nucleotides matching TRBD1. The CDR3 is 15 residues long. Trimming took 3 bases from V and 1 from J; bases not matched to a gene: 8. From germline, CDR1 is SQVTM and CDR2 ANQGSEA. Here the CDR3 DNA reads TGCAGCGTTGACCTAACGGGACAGACGAACACTGAAGCTTTCTTT. Translating it yields CSVDLTGQTNTEAFF.

V usage is TRBV28 and J usage is TRBJ2-3, with TRBD1 as a possible D gene (6 bases). In germline, CDR1 is MDHEN, CDR2 SYDVKM. The CDR3 extends over 14 amino acids. V was clipped by 5 bases and J by 2 bases, with 11 bases between them. CDR3 DNA sequence: TGTGCCAGCAGTCGGGACACTTTCACAGATACGCAGTATTTT. This sequence encodes CASSRDTFTDTQYF.

The chain employs TRBV3-1 (or the pseudogene TRBV3-2) and TRBJ2-7; 10 bases are shared with TRBD1. The V gene end was trimmed by 4 bases and the J gene end by 6 bases; junction bases not matched to a gene: 12. There are 16 residues in the CDR3. Germline V lookup: CDR1 LGHDT, CDR2 YNNKEL (reference sequence). In DNA form, the CDR3 reads TGTGCCAGCAGCCTTAGTCGGGGACAGGGGTCCGGCGAGCAGTACTTC. This gives the protein CASSLSRGQGSGEQYF.

This clone was detected a few times. The V and J genes are TRBV9 and TRBJ2-1, with D maybe TRBD1 (5 bases). Per germline, CDR1 SGDLS and CDR2 YYNGEE. V was pared by 4 bases and J by 6 bases, with 23 bases between. CDR3 length equals 17 residues. The CDR3 sequence is CASSPQNLGIQGNEQFF. Here the CDR3 DNA reads TGTGCCAGCAGCCCCCAAAATTTGGGTATTCAGGGCAATGAGCAGTTCTTC. Supplemented by reference TRBV9 and TRBJ2-1, the full variable domain reads DSGVTQTPKHLITATGQRVTLRCSPRSGDLSVYWYQQSLDQGLQFLIQYYNGEERAKGNILERFSAQQFPDLHSELNLSSLELGDSALYFCASSPQNLGIQGNEQFFGPGTRLTVL.

This chain connects TRBV11-3 to TRBJ2-3, with D possibly matching TRBD2 (5 bases). V gave up 4 bases and J gave up 0 bases, with 8 bases separating them. Germline V gene lookup returns CDR1 SGHNT and CDR2 YENEEA. This CDR3 spans 14 amino acids. This CDR3 is CASSWGASTDTQYF. Here the CDR3 DNA reads TGTGCCAGCAGCTGGGGAGCTAGCACAGATACGCAGTATTTT.

V gene TRBV28 combines with J gene TRBJ1-4, with 11 bases that match TRBD1. The J segment lost 5 bases and the V segment lost 6 bases, leaving 5 bases of the junction unmatched. The CDR3 is 15 residues long. The germline CDR1 and CDR2 sequences are MDHEN and SYDVKM. The CDR3: CASSSGQGVNEKLFF. The CDR3 nucleotides are TGTGCCAGCAGCTCGGGACAGGGGGTGAATGAAAAACTGTTTTTT.

This clone was seen a few times. This specimen includes other DNA sequences encoding the same CDR3. V and J are TRBV28 and TRBJ1-5; possible D gene TRBD1, 5 bases. CDR1 and CDR2 from the germline V gene are MDHEN and SYDVKM. Trimming stripped 3 bases from V and 3 bases from J, with 9 bases between. CDR3 length equals 14 residues. The CDR3 DNA reads TGTGCCAGCAGTTTGGGGCAGCCCAATCAGCCCCAGCATTTT. This codes for CASSLGQPNQPQHF.

The CDR3 region is CASSETQGRGYTF. CDR3 coding DNA: TGTGCCAGCAGTGAAACCCAGGGTCGTGGCTACACCTTC. The V call is TRBV2, the J call TRBJ1-2, with a possible D match to TRBD1 (5 bases). The CDR3 covers 13 residues. Germline CDR1 and CDR2: SNHLY and FYNNEI. The V gene lost 2 bases and the J gene lost 7 bases, with 11 bases spanning the gap.